Sequencing of this T cell receptor (beta chain) was carried out in a study of blood T cell repertoires in COVID-19 (dated by TCRdb to the early 2020s). In the study overall: Collaborator samples came from the United States, Italy and Spain and covered acute and convalescent phases of COVID-19. The prospective study material was composed of cDNA or gDNA derived from T cells, B-cell-depleted T cells, or PBMCs. Subjects who had been exposed to COVID-19, were actively infected with it, or had recovered from it provided the deeply sampled blood TCRbeta repertoires that made up the dataset. A freely available public database, intended as a resource for researchers studying the immune response to SARS-CoV-2, is where the repertoires were released. Samples came from the ongoing ImmuneRACE study (first 160 participants) plus 1,254 subjects from 6 global collaborators. Sample metadata almost always included a de-identified subject ID, COVID-19 status, age in years and sex. Where available, HLA class I and class II types were obtained from metadata supplied by the sample provider rather than from assay-based typing.

One collaborating source in Seattle enrolled patients while the patients were actively infected and followed the patients over time throughout the course of disease. The collaborating institutions used their own protocols to collect whole blood in K2EDTA tubes. For TCRbeta analysis, collaborator samples were shipped as frozen whole blood, as isolated PBMCs, or as DNA extracted from either sample type. From the germline V gene, CDR1 is ENHRY and CDR2 is SYGVKD. The CDR3 runs 13 amino acids, cysteine and phenylalanine included. Only CDR3 DNA is held: 39 bases, read in frame from base 1. Cut back by 4 bases and 6 bases, the V and J ends lie 12 bases apart. For this clone: Its antigen is currently not known. No quality values exist for individual bases; no much larger clone is one base distant.

The immunoSEQ Assay, a bias-controlled multiplex PCR, was used to amplify TCRbeta CDR3 regions from genomic DNA. The paper's processing steps were these. The number of nucleated cells in each sample was estimated from the amplification of reference gene primers within the assay. To quantify the absolute abundance of each unique TCRbeta CDR3 rearrangement, sequence reads were collapsed and filtered. For each sample, productive Simpson clonality was calculated by taking the square root of Simpson's diversity index across productive rearrangements. TCRdb mirrors the immuneACCESS table, restricted to in-frame sequences. Some clones are absent from its copies; in checked studies, under half trace to an unresolved V gene, and the reason for the others is unknown. V and J calls and clone size are as listed in that table; D and trimming were resolved from the DNA. The sample profile shows about 180,000 clones; about four fifths of them were found once. The ten biggest clones cover about 8.3% of the sample.

Summary of the overall study and its limitations: The quantity of clinical and demographic metadata differed by source and by participant and was supplied without curation.

The chain couples TRBV10-3 to TRBJ1-2; the D gene cannot be resolved reliably. The sample was peripheral blood. The TCR comes from a woman in her 70s with COVID-19, enrolled during active disease. The CDR3 protein sequence reads: CAISVNGMDGYTF. The bases read TGTGCCATCAGTGTGAACGGGATGGATGGCTACACCTTC.